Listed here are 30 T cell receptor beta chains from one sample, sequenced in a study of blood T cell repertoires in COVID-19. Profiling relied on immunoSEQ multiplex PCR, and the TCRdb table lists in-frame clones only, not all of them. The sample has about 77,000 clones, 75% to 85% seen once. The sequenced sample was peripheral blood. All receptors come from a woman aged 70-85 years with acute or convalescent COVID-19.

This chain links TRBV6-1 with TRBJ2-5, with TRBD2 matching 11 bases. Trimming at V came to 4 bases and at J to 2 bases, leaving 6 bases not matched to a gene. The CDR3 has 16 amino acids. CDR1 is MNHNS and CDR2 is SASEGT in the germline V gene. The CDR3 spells CASSARGLAVQETQYF. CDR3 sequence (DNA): TGTGCCAGCAGTGCGCGGGGACTAGCGGTACAAGAGACCCAGTACTTC.

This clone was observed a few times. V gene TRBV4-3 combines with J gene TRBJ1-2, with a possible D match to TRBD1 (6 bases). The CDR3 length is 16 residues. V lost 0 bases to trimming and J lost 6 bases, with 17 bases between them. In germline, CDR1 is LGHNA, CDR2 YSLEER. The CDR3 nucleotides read TGCGCCAGCAGCCAAGATCCCCAGGGGTACGGCGATGGCTACACCTTC. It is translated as CASSQDPQGYGDGYTF.

DNA for the CDR3: TGTGCCAGCAGCTTAGCTCCAGGCTCCTACGAGCAGTACTTC. Translating it yields CASSLAPGSYEQYF. The chain couples TRBV11-1 to TRBJ2-7; D not resolved. This CDR3 has 14 amino acids. The V gene's germline CDR1 is SGHAT and CDR2 FQDESV (reference sequence). With 0 bases removed from V and 0 bases from J, the gap between germline ends came to 6 bases.

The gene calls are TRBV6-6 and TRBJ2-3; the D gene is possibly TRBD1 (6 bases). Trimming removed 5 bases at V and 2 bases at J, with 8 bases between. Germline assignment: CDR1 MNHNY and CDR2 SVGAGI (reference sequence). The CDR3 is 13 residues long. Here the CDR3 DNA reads TGTGCCAGCAGTAGGGGGTACACAGATACGCAGTATTTT. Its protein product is CASSRGYTDTQYF.

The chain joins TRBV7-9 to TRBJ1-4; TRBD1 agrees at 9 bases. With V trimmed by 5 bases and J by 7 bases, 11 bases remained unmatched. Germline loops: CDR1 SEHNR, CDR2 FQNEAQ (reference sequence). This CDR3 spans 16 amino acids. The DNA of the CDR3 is TGTGCCAGCAGCGCGAGGGACAGGGAAGCTGGTGAAAAACTGTTTTTT. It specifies CASSARDREAGEKLFF.

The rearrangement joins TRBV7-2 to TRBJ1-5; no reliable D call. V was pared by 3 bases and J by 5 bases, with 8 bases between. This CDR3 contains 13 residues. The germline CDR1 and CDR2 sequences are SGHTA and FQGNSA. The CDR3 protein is CASSLNRDQPQHF. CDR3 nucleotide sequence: TGTGCCAGCAGCTTGAACAGAGATCAGCCCCAGCATTTT.

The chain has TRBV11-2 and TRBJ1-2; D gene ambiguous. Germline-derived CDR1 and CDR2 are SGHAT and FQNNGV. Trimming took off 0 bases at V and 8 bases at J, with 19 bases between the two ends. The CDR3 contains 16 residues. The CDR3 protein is CASSLDQAGGRRGYTF. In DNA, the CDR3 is TGTGCCAGCAGCTTAGATCAGGCAGGAGGGAGAAGAGGCTACACCTTC.

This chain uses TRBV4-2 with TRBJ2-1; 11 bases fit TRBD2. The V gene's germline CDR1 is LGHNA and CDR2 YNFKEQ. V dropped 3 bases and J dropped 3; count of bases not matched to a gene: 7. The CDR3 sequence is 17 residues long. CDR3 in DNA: TGTGCCAGCAGCCAGGACCTACTAGCGGGGGACTACAATGAGCAGTTCTTC. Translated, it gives CASSQDLLAGDYNEQFF.

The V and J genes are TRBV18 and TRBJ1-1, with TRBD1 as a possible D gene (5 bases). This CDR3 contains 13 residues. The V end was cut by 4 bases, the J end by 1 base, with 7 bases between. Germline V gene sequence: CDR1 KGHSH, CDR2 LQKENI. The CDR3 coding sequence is TGTGCCAGCTCACTCGGACAGAACACTGAAGCTTTCTTT. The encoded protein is CASSLGQNTEAFF.

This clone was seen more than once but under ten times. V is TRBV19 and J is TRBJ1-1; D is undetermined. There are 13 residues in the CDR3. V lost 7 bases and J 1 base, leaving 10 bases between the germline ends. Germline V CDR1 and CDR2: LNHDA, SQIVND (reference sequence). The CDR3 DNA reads TGTGCCAGTAAAACTGGAGGGAACACTGAAGCTTTCTTT. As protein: CASKTGGNTEAFF.

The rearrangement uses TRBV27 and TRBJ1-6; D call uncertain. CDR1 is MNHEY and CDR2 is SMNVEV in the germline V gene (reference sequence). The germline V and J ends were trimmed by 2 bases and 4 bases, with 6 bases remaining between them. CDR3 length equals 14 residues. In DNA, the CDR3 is TGTGCCAGCAGTTTAGTTCCTTATAATTCACCCCTCCACTTT. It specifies CASSLVPYNSPLHF.

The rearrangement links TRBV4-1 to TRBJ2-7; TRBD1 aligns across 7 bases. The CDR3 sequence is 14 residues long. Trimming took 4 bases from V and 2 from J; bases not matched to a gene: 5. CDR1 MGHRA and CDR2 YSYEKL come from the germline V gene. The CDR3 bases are TGCGCCAGCAGCCCACAGGGGTCGGCCTACGAGCAGTACTTC. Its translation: CASSPQGSAYEQYF.

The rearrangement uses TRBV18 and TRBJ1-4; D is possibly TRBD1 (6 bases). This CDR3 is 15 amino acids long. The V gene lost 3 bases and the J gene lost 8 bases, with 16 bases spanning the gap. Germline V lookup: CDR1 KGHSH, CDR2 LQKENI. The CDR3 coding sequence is TGTGCCAGCTCACCCCCAGGGGTGATACGGGAAAAACTGTTTTTT. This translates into CASSPPGVIREKLFF.

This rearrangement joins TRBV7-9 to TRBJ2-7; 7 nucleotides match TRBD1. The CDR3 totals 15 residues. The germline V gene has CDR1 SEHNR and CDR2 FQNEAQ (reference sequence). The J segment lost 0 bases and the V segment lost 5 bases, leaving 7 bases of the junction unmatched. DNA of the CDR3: TGTGCCAGCAGCCAGACGGGGACAGTCTCCTACGAGCAGTACTTC. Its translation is CASSQTGTVSYEQYF.

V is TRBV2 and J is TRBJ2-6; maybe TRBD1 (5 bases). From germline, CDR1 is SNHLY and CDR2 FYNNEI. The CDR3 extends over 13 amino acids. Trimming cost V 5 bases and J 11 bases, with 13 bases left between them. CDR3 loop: CASSYFQGDVLTF. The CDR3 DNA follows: TGTGCCAGCAGTTACTTCCAGGGTGACGTCCTGACTTTC.

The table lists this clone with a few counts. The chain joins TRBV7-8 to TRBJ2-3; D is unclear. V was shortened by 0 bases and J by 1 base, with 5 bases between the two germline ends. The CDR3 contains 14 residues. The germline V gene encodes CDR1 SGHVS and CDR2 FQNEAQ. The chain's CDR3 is CASSLATGTDTQYF. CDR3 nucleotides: TGTGCCAGCAGCTTAGCTACAGGCACAGATACGCAGTATTTT.

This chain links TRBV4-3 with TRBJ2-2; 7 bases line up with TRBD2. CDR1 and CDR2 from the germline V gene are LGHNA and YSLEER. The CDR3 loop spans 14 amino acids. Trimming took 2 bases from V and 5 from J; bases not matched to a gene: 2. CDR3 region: CASSQTGGTGELFF. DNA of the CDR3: TGCGCCAGCAGCCAAACCGGGGGGACCGGGGAGCTGTTTTTT.

CDR3 amino acids: CASSEALGGAGSPLHF. DNA of the CDR3: TGTGCCAGCAGTGAAGCGCTTGGGGGGGCAGGATCACCCCTCCACTTT. The gene calls are TRBV2 and TRBJ1-6; D is perhaps TRBD1 (6 bases). Trimming shortened V by 0 bases and J by 10 bases, and 16 bases separated the two germline ends. In germline, CDR1 is SNHLY, CDR2 FYNNEI. The CDR3 has 16 residues. Variable domain in full (rest from reference TRBV2 and TRBJ1-6): EPEVTQTPSHQVTQMGQEVILRCVPISNHLYFYWYRQILGQKVEFLVSFYNNEISEKSEIFDDQFSVERPDGSNFTLKIRSTKLEDSAMYFCASSEALGGAGSPLHFGNGTRLTVT.

The CDR3 here is CASSFGLFYEQYF. The CDR3 DNA follows: TGCGCCAGCAGCTTCGGACTGTTCTACGAGCAGTACTTC. The rearrangement links TRBV5-1 to TRBJ2-7, with D possibly being TRBD2 (5 bases). The germline CDR1 and CDR2 sequences are SGHRS and YFSETQ. The CDR3 loop spans 13 amino acids. Between the trimmed V and J ends, which lost 2 bases and 3 bases, there was a span of 9 bases.

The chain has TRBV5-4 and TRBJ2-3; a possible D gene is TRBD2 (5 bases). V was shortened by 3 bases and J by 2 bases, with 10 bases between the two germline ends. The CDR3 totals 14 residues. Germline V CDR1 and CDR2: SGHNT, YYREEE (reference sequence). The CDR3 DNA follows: TGTGCCAGCAGCTGGGAGTCCCACACAGATACGCAGTATTTT. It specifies CASSWESHTDTQYF.

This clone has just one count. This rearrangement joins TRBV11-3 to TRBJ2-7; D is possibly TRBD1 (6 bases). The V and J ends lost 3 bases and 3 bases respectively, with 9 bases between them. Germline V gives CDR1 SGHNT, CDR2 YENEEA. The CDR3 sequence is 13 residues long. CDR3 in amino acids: CASSLGASYEQYF. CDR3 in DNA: TGTGCCAGCAGCTTGGGGGCGAGCTACGAGCAGTACTTC.

CDR3: CASSLYVGEADTQYF. The CDR3 DNA reads as TGTGCCAGCAGCTTGTATGTCGGGGAAGCAGATACGCAGTATTTT. V gene TRBV5-6 combines with J gene TRBJ2-3, with D possibly TRBD2 on 5 matching bases. Trimming took off 1 base at V and 4 bases at J, with 13 bases between the two ends. Germline-derived CDR1 and CDR2 are SGHDT and YYEEEE. The CDR3 length is 15 residues.

CDR3: CASSSLDRSKGYTF. In DNA, the CDR3 is TGTGCCAGCAGCTCCCTGGACAGGAGCAAAGGCTACACCTTC. This chain uses TRBV7-3 with TRBJ1-2, with TRBD1 matching 7 bases. V shed 4 bases and J 8 bases; nucleotides not matched to a gene: 10. The CDR3 contains 14 residues. CDR1 SGHTA and CDR2 FQGTGA come from the germline V gene.

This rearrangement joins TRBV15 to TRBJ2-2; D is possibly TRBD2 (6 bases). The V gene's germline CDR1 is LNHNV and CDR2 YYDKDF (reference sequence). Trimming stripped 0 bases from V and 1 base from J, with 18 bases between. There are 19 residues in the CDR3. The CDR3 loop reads CATSRDPRISGGNTGELFF. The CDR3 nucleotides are TGTGCCACCAGCAGAGACCCCCGGATCTCCGGGGGGAACACCGGGGAGCTGTTTTTT.

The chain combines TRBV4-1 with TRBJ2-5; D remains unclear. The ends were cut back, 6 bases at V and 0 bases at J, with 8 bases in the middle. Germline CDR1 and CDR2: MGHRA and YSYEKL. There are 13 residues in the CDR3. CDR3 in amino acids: CASSRSDQETQYF. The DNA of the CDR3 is TGCGCCAGCAGTCGGAGCGACCAAGAGACCCAGTACTTC.

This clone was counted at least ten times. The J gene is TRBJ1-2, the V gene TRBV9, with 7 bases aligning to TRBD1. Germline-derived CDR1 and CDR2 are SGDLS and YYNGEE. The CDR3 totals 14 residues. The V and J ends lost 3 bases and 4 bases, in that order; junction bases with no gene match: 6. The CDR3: CASSEWDSPYGYTF. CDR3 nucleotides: TGTGCCAGCAGCGAGTGGGACAGTCCCTATGGCTACACCTTC.

Written as DNA, the CDR3 is TGTGCCATCAGAGGAGACAGGGATAATTCACCCCTCCACTTT. Protein product: CAIRGDRDNSPLHF. The chain carries TRBV10-3 and TRBJ1-6; 7 bases are a match to TRBD1. Germline assignment: CDR1 ENHRY and CDR2 SYGVKD. This CDR3 is built from 14 residues. V trimming: 6 bases; J trimming: 5 bases; junction bases outside the gene matches: 4.

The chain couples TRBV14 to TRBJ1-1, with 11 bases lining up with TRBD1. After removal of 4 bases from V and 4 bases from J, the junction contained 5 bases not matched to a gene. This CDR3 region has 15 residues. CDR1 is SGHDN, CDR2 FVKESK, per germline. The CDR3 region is CASSRTGGLGTEAFF. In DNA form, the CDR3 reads TGTGCCAGCAGCCGGACAGGGGGCCTAGGCACTGAAGCTTTCTTT.

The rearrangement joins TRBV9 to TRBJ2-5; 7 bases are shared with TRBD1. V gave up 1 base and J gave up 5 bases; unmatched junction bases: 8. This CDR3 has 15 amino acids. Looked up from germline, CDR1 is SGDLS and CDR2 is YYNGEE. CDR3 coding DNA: TGTGCCAGCAGCGTACAATCAGGGGGTTGGGAGACCCAGTACTTC. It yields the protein CASSVQSGGWETQYF.

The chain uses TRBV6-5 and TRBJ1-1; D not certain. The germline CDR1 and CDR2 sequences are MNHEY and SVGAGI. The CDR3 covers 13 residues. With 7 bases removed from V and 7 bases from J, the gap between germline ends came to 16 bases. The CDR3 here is CASNNPSGNEAFF. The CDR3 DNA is TGTGCCAGCAATAATCCAAGCGGTAATGAAGCTTTCTTT.